This TCR beta chain was identified during a study of cytomegalovirus exposure and HLA in healthy donors. Study outcomes and limitations: Prediction of most subjects' HLA-A and HLA-B alleles by TCR beta sequences was reportedly accurate. Listed as cytomegalovirus-associated were 150 or so TCR beta chains.

About this clone itself: Its antigen is as yet unknown.

The study ran its PCR with 60 Vbeta and 13 Jbeta primers. Assay used: immunoSEQ multiplex PCR; TCRdb lists only in-frame clones, some missing. The sample consists of roughly 160,000 clones, roughly 85% of them appearing once. The source material was PBMCs. The origin of this receptor is a man aged 50 to 60 in good health and CMV-seropositive.

CDR3 sequence reads: CASSSGQIYNSPLHF. The CDR3 DNA is TGCGCCAGCAGCTCGGGACAGATATATAATTCACCCCTCCACTTT. This chain joins TRBV5-1 and TRBJ1-6; 7 nucleotides align to TRBD1. Germline CDR1 is SGHRS and CDR2 is YFSETQ. The V and J ends lost 3 bases and 4 bases, in that order; junction bases with no gene match: 4. The CDR3 covers 15 residues.